A single sample gave rise to the 20 T cell receptor beta chains below, sequenced in a study of radiotherapy plus CTLA-4 blockade in lung cancer. Produced via immunoSEQ multiplex PCR; TCRdb's table is partial and in-frame only. The sample gives 62,000 or so clones, roughly 85% of which show up once; roughly a tenth is in the top ten. The material sequenced was peripheral blood, taken from a patient treated with radiotherapy plus ipilimumab. The receptors here all came from a human donor with non-small cell lung cancer who had a complete response to radiotherapy plus ipilimumab.

The chain couples TRBV19 to TRBJ2-1; D is perhaps TRBD2 (6 bases). Per the germline V gene, CDR1 is LNHDA and CDR2 is SQIVND (reference sequence). The V gene lost 4 bases and the J gene lost 0 bases, with 19 bases spanning the gap. The CDR3 extends over 18 amino acids. The CDR3 nucleotides read TGTGCCAGTAGTAATCCGGGACTCAAATATAACTCCTACAATGAGCAGTTCTTC. Amino acid sequence: CASSNPGLKYNSYNEQFF.

This clone was seen more than once but under ten times. The chain has TRBV4-3 and TRBJ2-2; no clear D gene. The germline gives CDR1 LGHNA, CDR2 YSLEER. The CDR3 has 15 residues. V was pared by 0 bases and J by 6 bases, with 11 bases between. CDR3 sequence: CASSQEWGWAGELFF. The CDR3 coding sequence is TGCGCCAGCAGCCAAGAATGGGGTTGGGCCGGGGAGCTGTTTTTT.

The genes are TRBV4-3 and TRBJ1-1; the D gene is possibly TRBD1 (5 bases). V was clipped by 0 bases and J by 4 bases, with 12 bases between them. CDR3 length: 15 residues. The germline V gene has CDR1 LGHNA and CDR2 YSLEER. The CDR3: CASSQDRGVSTEAFF. CDR3 DNA sequence: TGCGCCAGCAGCCAAGATAGAGGGGTTAGCACTGAAGCTTTCTTT.

This clone was observed a few times. This specimen includes other DNA sequences encoding the same CDR3. J is TRBJ1-6 and V is TRBV2; 7 positions match TRBD1. J gave up 0 bases and V 6 bases, and 5 bases lay outside the gene matches. The CDR3 loop spans 16 amino acids. The germline CDR1 and CDR2 sequences are SNHLY and FYNNEI. CDR3 in DNA: TGTGCCAGCAGCGGACAGGTCAGCTCCTATAATTCACCCCTCCACTTT. It codes for CASSGQVSSYNSPLHF.

The chain has TRBV10-3 and TRBJ1-1; 10 positions match TRBD1. Trimming removed 5 bases from V and 6 bases from J; junction bases left unmatched: 6. Germline V CDR1 and CDR2: ENHRY, SYGVKD. The CDR3 is 14 residues long. For the CDR3, the DNA is TGTGCCATCAGTTTGGGACAGGGGAGTGCTGAAGCTTTCTTT. Protein product: CAISLGQGSAEAFF.

This chain joins TRBV6-5 and TRBJ2-1; D uncertain. V was trimmed by 2 bases and J by 7 bases, leaving 12 bases between them. Looked up from germline, CDR1 is MNHEY and CDR2 is SVGAGI. The CDR3 has 14 residues. CDR3 amino acids: CASSYRTPWNEQFF. The CDR3 nucleotides are TGTGCCAGCAGTTACAGGACCCCTTGGAATGAGCAGTTCTTC.

The chain links TRBV10-3 to TRBJ1-2, with D possibly being TRBD1 (6 bases). The CDR3 runs to 14 residues. Germline V lookup: CDR1 ENHRY, CDR2 SYGVKD. V shed 10 bases and J shed 4 bases, with 19 bases lying between them. The CDR3 protein is CATSPGAPSYGYTF. For the CDR3, the DNA is TGTGCCACTTCCCCGGGGGCGCCCTCCTATGGCTACACCTTC.

This rearrangement joins TRBV11-2 to TRBJ1-2; perhaps TRBD1 as D (5 bases). Looked up from germline, CDR1 is SGHAT and CDR2 is FQNNGV. The V and J ends lost 3 bases and 1 base respectively, with 6 bases between them. The CDR3 extends over 13 amino acids. CDR3 DNA: TGTGCCAGCAGCTTCGGGGGTAACTATGGCTACACCTTC. Its translation: CASSFGGNYGYTF.

Note on this clone: A read error is likely here: a far larger clone is one base away. The sample carries other DNA sequences with the same CDR3. This chain links TRBV19 with TRBJ1-5; D ambiguous. CDR3 size: 13 residues. From germline, CDR1 is LNHDA and CDR2 SQIVND (reference sequence). CDR3 nucleotides: TGTGCTAGTAGTATAGATGGTTATCAGCCCCAGCATTTT. As protein: CASSIDGYQPQHF.

The rearrangement links TRBV12-5 to TRBJ1-5; D possibly corresponds to TRBD1 (5 bases). CDR3 length: 14 amino acids. From germline, CDR1 is LGHNT and CDR2 FRNRAP. The ends were cut back, 6 bases at V and 3 bases at J, with 12 bases in the middle. The CDR3 nucleotides are TGTGCTAGTGGGGGGGGTAGCCCCAATCAGCCCCAGCATTTT. Protein product: CASGGGSPNQPQHF.

The CDR3 region has the DNA TGTGCCAGCAGCTCGAGTGGAGGGAGCTACACTGAAGCTTTCTTT. It codes for CASSSSGGSYTEAFF. This chain links TRBV7-9 with TRBJ1-1; D is undetermined. The germline V and J ends were trimmed by 4 bases and 3 bases, with 15 bases remaining between them. The CDR3 totals 15 residues. Germline V gene sequence: CDR1 SEHNR, CDR2 FQNEAQ (reference sequence).

This chain uses TRBV4-3 with TRBJ1-4; D may be TRBD1 (6 bases). The CDR3 runs 16 residues. Germline V gene data show CDR1 as LGHNA and CDR2 as YSLEER. Trimming left V 0 bases short and J 6 bases short, with 14 bases between. In DNA, the CDR3 is TGCGCCAGCAGCCAAGATGGCGGGGGGCGGGATGAAAAACTGTTTTTT. Translation: CASSQDGGGRDEKLFF.

V and J are TRBV5-6 and TRBJ2-7; D gene uncertain. Germline V lookup: CDR1 SGHDT, CDR2 YYEEEE. V gave up 4 bases and J gave up 1 base, with 15 bases separating them. CDR3 length: 15 residues. The CDR3 region has the DNA TGTGCCAGCAGCCCTATTGGAAGAGCGTCCTACGAGCAGTACGTC. Translation gives CASSPIGRASYEQYV.

This clone has a single count. The chain couples TRBV30 to TRBJ1-2, with TRBD1 identical over 7 bases. CDR3 length equals 14 residues. The germline gives CDR1 GTSNPN, CDR2 SVGIG (reference sequence). Losses at the gene ends were 0 bases for V and 5 bases for J; bases not matched to a gene: 6. Here the CDR3 reads CAWSVQQGWYGYTF. The CDR3 DNA reads TGTGCCTGGAGTGTACAACAGGGGTGGTATGGCTACACCTTC.

The chain carries TRBV14 and TRBJ2-3; D remains unclear. CDR3 length: 14 residues. Germline assignment: CDR1 SGHDN and CDR2 FVKESK. V lost 3 bases and J 0 bases, leaving 7 bases between the germline ends. CDR3 coding DNA: TGTGCCAGCAGCCAGCAAGCTAGCACAGATACGCAGTATTTT. It encodes CASSQQASTDTQYF.

The chain links TRBV5-1 to TRBJ2-4; maybe TRBD1 (7 bases). The ends were cut back, 3 bases at V and 11 bases at J, with 21 bases in the middle. The CDR3 spans 15 residues. CDR1 is SGHRS and CDR2 is YFSETQ in the germline V gene. The CDR3 loop reads CASSSVSGTAGFQYF. The CDR3 coding sequence is TGCGCCAGCAGCTCTGTTTCCGGGACAGCGGGTTTTCAGTACTTC. The complete variable domain, with remaining parts taken from reference TRBV5-1 and TRBJ2-4, reads KAGVTQTPRYLIKTRGQQVTLSCSPISGHRSVSWYQQTPGQGLQFLFEYFSETQRNKGNFPGRFSGRQFSNSRSEMNVSTLELGDSALYLCASSSVSGTAGFQYFGAGTRLSVL.

The V call is TRBV10-3, the J call TRBJ1-1; a weak D match, TRBD1 (6 bases). Germline assignment: CDR1 ENHRY and CDR2 SYGVKD. The CDR3 has 13 amino acids. Deletions cut 5 bases from V and 6 bases from J, with 13 bases between. CDR3 nucleotide sequence: TGTGCCATCAGTACCCAGGGGAGCGCTGAAGCTTTCTTT. Translating it yields CAISTQGSAEAFF.

This clone has just a few counts. This chain connects TRBV6-1 to TRBJ1-2, with D possibly being TRBD1 (6 bases). CDR1 and CDR2 from the germline V gene are MNHNS and SASEGT. Deletions cut 0 bases from V and 2 bases from J, with 10 bases between. The length of the CDR3 is 15 residues. The CDR3 loop reads CASSEAGQGNYGYTF. CDR3 DNA: TGTGCCAGCAGTGAAGCGGGCCAGGGGAACTATGGCTACACCTTC.

The chain has TRBV15 and TRBJ2-1, with TRBD2 matching 10 bases. The CDR3 spans 12 residues. Germline V gene lookup returns CDR1 LNHNV and CDR2 YYDKDF (reference sequence). Germline trimming cut 11 bases from V and 9 bases from J; bases unmatched to any gene: 7. The CDR3 nucleotides are TGTGCCCCGCTAGCGGGAGCGGGTGAGCAGTTCTTC. Translation: CAPLAGAGEQFF.

The chain employs TRBV9 and TRBJ2-7, with D possibly called TRBD1 or TRBD2 (5 bases each). Germline CDR1 reads SGDLS; CDR2 reads YYNGEE. Trimming took off 0 bases at V and 7 bases at J, with 14 bases between the two ends. This CDR3 region has 14 residues. DNA of the CDR3: TGTGCCAGCAGCGTAGTCGCAGGGCCGGGGGAGCAGTACTTC. It encodes CASSVVAGPGEQYF. The entire variable domain, with the rest obtained from reference TRBV9 and TRBJ2-7, is as follows: DSGVTQTPKHLITATGQRVTLRCSPRSGDLSVYWYQQSLDQGLQFLIQYYNGEERAKGNILERFSAQQFPDLHSELNLSSLELGDSALYFCASSVVAGPGEQYFGPGTRLTVT.